The 27 T cell receptor beta chains presented below share a single source sample, sequenced in a study of radiation and T cells in renal cell carcinoma. Clones were sequenced by immunoSEQ multiplex PCR, and TCRdb holds only the in-frame ones, with some missing. Counted here are 30,000 to 40,000 clones, more than 65% occurring once; the ten biggest clones make up roughly 30%. Time point: blood 4 weeks post-SBRT, at nephrectomy. Treatment: 15 Gy SBRT to primary tumor, nephrectomy 4 weeks later. The source material was blood, sampled from a patient whose treatment included radiotherapy and nephrectomy. The receptors were sampled from a man in his 60s with renal cell carcinoma.

This chain uses TRBV10-2 with TRBJ1-2; D is unresolved. Germline values: CDR1 WSHSY, CDR2 SAAADI. Trimming pared 3 bases from V and 7 bases from J, leaving 6 bases between. The CDR3 has 11 residues. CDR3 in amino acids: CASSDGGGYTF. The CDR3, as DNA: TGCGCCAGCAGTGACGGAGGTGGCTACACCTTC.

The CDR3 nucleotides read TGTGCCAGCAGTAAAACATGGACTAGCGGGGACCAAGAGACCCAGTACTTC. It yields the protein CASSKTWTSGDQETQYF. The V gene is TRBV2, the J gene TRBJ2-5; 12 nucleotides match TRBD2. Trimming removed 5 bases from V and 0 bases from J; junction bases left unmatched: 7. The CDR3 consists of 17 residues. CDR1 is SNHLY, CDR2 FYNNEI, per germline.

This clone was seen more than once but under ten times. The rearrangement uses TRBV12-5 and TRBJ2-7; D remains ambiguous. Germline CDR1 and CDR2: LGHNT and FRNRAP. The CDR3 contains 18 residues. Trimming left V 1 base short and J 3 bases short, with 22 bases between. The CDR3 DNA follows: TGTGCTAGTGGTTTGGCGGTTCTGGGTTACCGAGAACGCTACGAGCAGTACTTC. This encodes CASGLAVLGYRERYEQYF.

This clone showed up just once. The junction does not match germline at one end; this may be a read error. V usage is TRBV30 and J usage is TRBJ1-1, with TRBD1 matching over 10 bases. CDR1 is GTSNPN, CDR2 SVGIG, per germline (reference sequence). The length of the CDR3 is 13 residues. In nucleotides, the CDR3 is TGTGCCGGGAGACAGGGGGCGAACACTGAAGCTTTCTTT. It yields the protein CAGRQGANTEAFF.

This clone was detected once. One end of the junction varies from germline; a read error may be responsible. The chain couples TRBV15 to TRBJ2-5; tentative D call: TRBD2 (7 bases). Germline V lookup: CDR1 LNHNV, CDR2 YYDKDF (reference sequence). This CDR3 is 14 amino acids long. The CDR3 coding sequence is TGTGCCACCAGGAGAGGGGGGGGCCAAGAGACCCAGTACTTC. This sequence encodes CATRRGGGQETQYF.

This clone has just a few counts. V and J are TRBV19 and TRBJ2-3; TRBD2 is a possible D gene (5 bases). The germline V gene encodes CDR1 LNHDA and CDR2 SQIVND (reference sequence). V lost 5 bases and J 3 bases, leaving 12 bases between the germline ends. The CDR3 contains 14 residues. In nucleotides, the CDR3 is TGTGCCAGTAGTGCGGGTTTCCAGACAGATACGCAGTATTTT. Translating gives CASSAGFQTDTQYF.

This clone was observed once. V is TRBV12-5 and J is TRBJ2-3; 8 bases map to TRBD2. CDR1 and CDR2 (germline): LGHNT, FRNRAP. The CDR3 length is 16 residues. Unmatched junction bases numbered 14, after V lost 7 bases and J lost 5 bases. The CDR3 loop is CASVSGMWVERDTQYF. The CDR3 DNA reads TGTGCTAGTGTTAGCGGGATGTGGGTGGAGAGAGATACGCAGTATTTT.

The chain couples TRBV5-6 to TRBJ1-1; no firm D call. Trimming cost V 2 bases and J 1 base, with 15 bases left between them. Germline-derived CDR1 and CDR2 are SGHDT and YYEEEE. The CDR3 is made up of 16 amino acids. CDR3 DNA: TGTGCCAGCAGCTTCCCCGGGCGGTTCACGAACACTGAAGCTTTCTTT. Protein product: CASSFPGRFTNTEAFF.

In its sample, this clone was seen once. The chain joins TRBV5-6 to TRBJ2-2, with 10 bases that match TRBD1. V lost 2 bases, J lost 7 bases, and 8 bases stayed unmatched. CDR3 length: 16 amino acids. Germline CDR1 is SGHDT and CDR2 is YYEEEE. The CDR3 DNA sequence: TGTGCCAGCAGCTTCTGGGGGACAGGGGTATACGGGGAGCTGTTTTTT. Its translation is CASSFWGTGVYGELFF.

The V and J genes are TRBV20-1 and TRBJ2-5, with unresolved D. This CDR3 has 11 residues. The germline CDR1 and CDR2 sequences are DFQATT and SNEGSKA (reference sequence). V was cut by 4 bases and J by 2 bases, with 5 bases left in between. CDR3 region: CSATEQETQYF. In nucleotides, the CDR3 is TGCAGTGCTACAGAACAAGAGACCCAGTACTTC.

CDR3 coding DNA: TGTGCCAGCAGTAAGGGGGCTGGGGACTATGGCTACACCTTC. It yields the protein CASSKGAGDYGYTF. The chain recombines TRBV6-5 with TRBJ1-2; 7 nucleotides align to TRBD1. CDR1 MNHEY and CDR2 SVGAGI come from the germline V gene. After removal of 5 bases from V and 3 bases from J, the junction contained 6 bases not matched to a gene. The CDR3 loop spans 14 amino acids.

This chain's CDR3 is CASSQNGGVLEQYF. The CDR3 DNA follows: TGTGCCAGCAGCCAGAACGGAGGGGTTCTCGAGCAGTACTTC. This chain links TRBV6-1 with TRBJ2-7; D might be TRBD2 (6 bases). Between the trimmed V and J ends, which lost 6 bases and 6 bases, there was a span of 18 bases. In germline, CDR1 is MNHNS, CDR2 SASEGT. The CDR3 loop spans 14 amino acids.

The V gene is TRBV1, the J gene TRBJ2-7. TRBV1 is a documented pseudogene. This CDR3 contains 13 residues. The CDR3 sequence is CTSSPNPGNEQYF. CDR3 DNA sequence: TGCACCAGCAGCCCCAACCCTGGGAACGAGCAGTACTTC.

The rearrangement joins TRBV6-1 to TRBJ2-7; 7 nucleotides agree with TRBD1. With V trimmed by 2 bases and J by 3 bases, 7 bases remained unmatched. The CDR3 consists of 15 residues. Germline V gives CDR1 MNHNS, CDR2 SASEGT. The CDR3 nucleotides are TGTGCCAGCAGTGAAACTAACAGGGGCAACTACGAGCAGTACTTC. Its translation is CASSETNRGNYEQYF.

The chain has TRBV5-1 and TRBJ2-1; D unresolved. Germline assignment: CDR1 SGHRS and CDR2 YFSETQ. The V end lost 0 bases, the J end lost 0 bases, and 10 bases lay between the germline ends. CDR3 length equals 16 residues. CDR3 sequence reads: CASSLDRGSSYNEQFF. DNA for the CDR3: TGCGCCAGCAGCTTGGATCGCGGTAGCTCCTACAATGAGCAGTTCTTC.

This chain joins TRBV7-8 and TRBJ1-1; 7 nucleotides match TRBD1. The ends lost 1 base at V and 6 bases at J; junction bases unmatched: 5. The CDR3 extends over 14 amino acids. In germline, CDR1 is SGHVS, CDR2 FQNEAQ. CDR3 residues: CASSLDRGGAEAFF. The CDR3 DNA reads TGTGCCAGCAGCTTAGACAGGGGTGGGGCTGAAGCTTTCTTT.

J is TRBJ2-3 and V is TRBV5-4; 10 bases are a match to TRBD2. This CDR3 region has 15 residues. CDR1 and CDR2 from the germline V gene are SGHNT and YYREEE (reference sequence). The junction had 9 bases not matched to a gene; V was cut back by 5 bases and J by 6 bases. The CDR3 DNA sequence: TGTGCCAGCAGGATCAGAGCGGGAGGGCCCGATACGCAGTATTTT. It encodes CASRIRAGGPDTQYF.

The chain couples TRBV7-9 to TRBJ1-3; a weak D match, TRBD1 (5 bases). From germline, CDR1 is SEHNR and CDR2 FQNEAQ (reference sequence). This CDR3 has 15 residues. V lost 5 bases and J lost 0, with 11 bases in between. The CDR3, as DNA: TGTGCCAGCAGCCGTTTTGGGGCCTCTGGAAACACCATATATTTT. Translating gives CASSRFGASGNTIYF. The full variable domain, in which reference TRBV7-9 and TRBJ1-3 provide the parts outside the CDR3, is DTGVSQNPRHKITKRGQNVTFRCDPISEHNRLYWYRQTLGQGPEFLTYFQNEAQLEKSRLLSDRFSAERPKGSFSTLEIQRTEQGDSAMYLCASSRFGASGNTIYFGEGSWLTVV.

The CDR3 coding sequence is TGTGCCAGCAGTTTAATGGGGAGGAGCTACGAGCAGTACTTC. Its translation: CASSLMGRSYEQYF. The chain couples TRBV28 to TRBJ2-7; weak D call: TRBD2 (6 bases). Germline V gene data show CDR1 as MDHEN and CDR2 as SYDVKM. The CDR3 contains 14 residues. V was pared by 2 bases and J by 3 bases, with 11 bases between.

The CDR3, as DNA: TGCGCCAGCAGCCCTACGACACAGGGTGAGACCCAGTACTTC. This codes for CASSPTTQGETQYF. V gene TRBV5-1 combines with J gene TRBJ2-5, with D perhaps matching TRBD1 (6 bases). Germline V gene sequence: CDR1 SGHRS, CDR2 YFSETQ. With 4 bases removed from V and 5 bases from J, the gap between germline ends came to 15 bases. The CDR3 runs 14 residues.

This clone appeared a few times. This specimen includes other DNA sequences encoding the same CDR3. The genes are TRBV7-2 and TRBJ2-7; D may match TRBD1 or TRBD2 (5 bases each). The CDR3 totals 16 residues. Germline assignment: CDR1 SGHTA and CDR2 FQGNSA. Trimming took 1 base from V and 7 from J, leaving 20 bases between them. The CDR3 DNA reads as TGTGCCAGCAGCTTAGGTTCCCGGGACCTAACGGGGGAGCAGTACTTC. Its translation: CASSLGSRDLTGEQYF.

The chain uses TRBV29-1 and TRBJ1-2; D unclear. The germline V and J ends were trimmed by 5 bases and 8 bases, with 21 bases remaining between them. The CDR3 has 14 residues. Germline lookup yields CDR1 SQVTM and CDR2 ANQGSEA. The CDR3: CSVSQRQRVEGYTF. As DNA, the CDR3 is TGCAGCGTTAGTCAACGGCAGAGAGTGGAAGGCTACACCTTC.

The V gene is TRBV18, the J gene TRBJ1-1, with D perhaps TRBD1 (5 bases). Trimming pared 5 bases from V and 1 base from J, leaving 11 bases between. Germline V gene sequence: CDR1 KGHSH, CDR2 LQKENI. The CDR3 has 14 amino acids. The CDR3 here is CASSLTEGNTEAFF. The CDR3 DNA follows: TGTGCCAGCTCATTGACAGAGGGGAACACTGAAGCTTTCTTT.

V is TRBV18 and J is TRBJ2-1, with a weak D call TRBD2 (5 bases). With 3 bases removed from V and 2 bases from J, the gap between germline ends came to 11 bases. Per the germline V gene, CDR1 is KGHSH and CDR2 is LQKENI. The CDR3 contains 15 residues. CDR3 sequence reads: CASSPRREAYNEQFF. In DNA form, the CDR3 reads TGTGCCAGCTCACCTCGTCGGGAAGCCTACAATGAGCAGTTCTTC.

J is TRBJ2-6 and V is TRBV11-2; D ambiguous. The V gene's germline CDR1 is SGHAT and CDR2 FQNNGV. The CDR3 spans 16 residues. Trimming took off 2 bases at V and 4 bases at J, with 12 bases between the two ends. Written as DNA, the CDR3 is TGTGCCAGCAGCTTAAACTTGGTGTCGGGGGCCAACGTCCTGACTTTC. Translated: CASSLNLVSGANVLTF.

This clone was detected once. The chain has TRBV5-1 and TRBJ1-1; unclear D gene. Trimming removed 4 bases at V and 6 bases at J, with 19 bases between. CDR3 length equals 15 residues. CDR1 is SGHRS, CDR2 YFSETQ, per germline. The CDR3 region has the DNA TGCGCCAGCAGCGGGCACCGGGCTCTAAGGCCTGAAGCTTTCTTT. The encoded protein is CASSGHRALRPEAFF.

The chain couples TRBV7-8 to TRBJ2-3, with TRBD1 matching over 12 bases. CDR1 SGHVS and CDR2 FQNEAQ come from the germline V gene. CDR3 size: 19 residues. V lost 2 bases, J lost 2 bases, and 11 bases stayed unmatched. The CDR3 region is CASSLRARDRGRPTDTQYF. The CDR3 coding sequence is TGTGCCAGCAGCTTACGAGCCCGGGACAGGGGGCGACCCACAGATACGCAGTATTTT.